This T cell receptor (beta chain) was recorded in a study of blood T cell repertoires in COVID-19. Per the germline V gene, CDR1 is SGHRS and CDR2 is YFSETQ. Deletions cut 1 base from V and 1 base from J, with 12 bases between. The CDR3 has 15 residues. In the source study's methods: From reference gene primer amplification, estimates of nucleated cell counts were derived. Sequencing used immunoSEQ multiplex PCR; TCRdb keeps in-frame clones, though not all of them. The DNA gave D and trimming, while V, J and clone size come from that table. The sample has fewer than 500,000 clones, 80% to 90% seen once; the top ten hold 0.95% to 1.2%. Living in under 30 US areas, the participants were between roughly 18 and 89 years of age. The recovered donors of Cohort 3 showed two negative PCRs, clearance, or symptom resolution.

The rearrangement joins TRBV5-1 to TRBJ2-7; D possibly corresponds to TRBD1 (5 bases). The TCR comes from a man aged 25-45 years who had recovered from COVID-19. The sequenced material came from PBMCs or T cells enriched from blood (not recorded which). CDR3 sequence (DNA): TGCGCCAGCAGCTTGTCTCAGGGCTTATCCTACGAGCAGTACTTC. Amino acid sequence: CASSLSQGLSYEQYF. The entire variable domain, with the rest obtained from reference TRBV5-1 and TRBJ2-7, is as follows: KAGVTQTPRYLIKTRGQQVTLSCSPISGHRSVSWYQQTPGQGLQFLFEYFSETQRNKGNFPGRFSGRQFSNSRSEMNVSTLELGDSALYLCASSLSQGLSYEQYFGPGTRLTVT.